This T cell receptor (beta chain) originates from a study of T cell responses to AZD1222 COVID-19 vaccine. Regarding the study as a whole: When two AZD1222 doses had been given, Spike-specific TCR breadth and depth rose.

Of note for this clone: What it binds is unknown.

In germline, CDR1 is SGHVS, CDR2 FQNEAQ. The CDR3 is made up of 14 amino acids. Deletions cut 2 bases from V and 0 bases from J, with 8 bases between. Some clones are missing from TCRdb's copy, which holds only in-frame ones; the method was immunoSEQ multiplex PCR. Among roughly 140,000 clones, 90% were seen once, and the ten largest hold 3.4%. The V gene is TRBV7-8, the J gene TRBJ2-7; no firm D call. Source: peripheral blood, taken on day 0 of AZD1222 vaccination. The sequence derives from an adult in good health. The CDR3 region has the DNA TGTGCCAGCAGCTTAACGGACGGCTCCTACGAGCAGTACTTC. It yields the protein CASSLTDGSYEQYF.